This TCR beta chain was found in a study of vaccination and CD4 T cells after COVID-19. On the study more broadly: Nasal swab PCR detected SARS-CoV-2 in convalescent patients; eight or nine had mild disease, one severe. Those taking part got two shots of either the BNT162b2 or the mRNA-1273 vaccine. The convalescent group had six males, four females, seven Caucasians, two Asians, one multiracial.

As for this clonotype: Its antigen is as yet unknown.

The CDR3 extends over 16 amino acids. Trimming cost V 0 bases and J 4 bases; bases outside gene matches: 7. Germline CDR1 reads LGHNA; CDR2 reads YSLEER. TCRdb re-called the PCR reads through MiXCR, storing one row per CDR3 protein. Of about 20,000 distinct CDR3 sequences in the sample, about three fifths were seen once. Overall study findings and caveats: In convalescent patients, a median approximately 90% of post-vaccine SARS-CoV-2-reactive clones appeared only after vaccination.

The sample was CD4+ T cells from blood, taken before SARS-CoV-2 vaccination. This sequence originates from a human donor who had recovered from COVID-19. This rearrangement joins TRBV4-3 to TRBJ1-2; 8 nucleotides match TRBD1. The CDR3 region is CASSQELAGGIYGYTF. The CDR3 region has the DNA TGCGCCAGCAGCCAAGAGTTGGCAGGGGGCATCTATGGCTACACCTTC.